Detailed here is one T cell receptor (beta chain). This sample stems from a study of cytomegalovirus exposure and HLA in healthy donors. The primer mix had 60 Vbeta and 13 Jbeta primers. Sequenced by immunoSEQ multiplex PCR; TCRdb stores in-frame clones only, minus some. The table has over 85,000 clones, 73% seen once. The germline V gene encodes CDR1 MGHDK and CDR2 SYGVNS. V dropped 7 bases and J dropped 0 bases, with 14 bases sitting between them. This CDR3 contains 15 residues. The chain links TRBV25-1 to TRBJ2-3; TRBD2 is a possible D gene (6 bases). The sample taken for sequencing was PBMCs. This TCR derives from a man in his forties in good health and CMV-seronegative. CDR3 nucleotide sequence: TGTGCCAGCACCCTTAGCGGCGTTAGCACAGATACGCAGTATTTT. It is translated as CASTLSGVSTDTQYF.